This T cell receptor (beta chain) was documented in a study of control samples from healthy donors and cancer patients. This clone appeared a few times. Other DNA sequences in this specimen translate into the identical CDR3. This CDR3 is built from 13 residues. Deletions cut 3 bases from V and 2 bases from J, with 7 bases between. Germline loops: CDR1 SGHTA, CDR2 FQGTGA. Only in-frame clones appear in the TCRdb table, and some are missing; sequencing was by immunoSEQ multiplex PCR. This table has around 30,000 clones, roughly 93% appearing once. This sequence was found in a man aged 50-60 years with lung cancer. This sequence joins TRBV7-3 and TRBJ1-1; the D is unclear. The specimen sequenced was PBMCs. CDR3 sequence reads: CASSFSGNTEAFF. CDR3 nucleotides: TGTGCCAGCAGCTTTTCAGGAAACACTGAAGCTTTCTTT.